The clone carrying this T cell receptor (beta chain) was counted a few times. Its antigen remains unknown. Germline CDR1 and CDR2: KGHSH and LQKENI. This CDR3 spans 18 amino acids. Trimming removed 0 bases from V and 0 bases from J; junction bases left unmatched: 3. The data belong to a study of T cell repertoires in cytomegalovirus infection. Study as a whole: Both a matching HLA type and CMV infection were indicated by public TCR beta signatures.

Regarding the study as a whole: Ex vivo, HLA-C-restricted CMV-specific TCR beta clonotypes prevailed over the rest of the response.

TCRdb called the reads again in MiXCR, with one record for every CDR3 protein. In the table there are a few hundred thousand distinct CDR3 sequences, about a third of which are singletons. This TCR derives from a human donor in good health (CMV status not recorded). Some clones in this sample may be carry-over from other donors' samples. This chain uses TRBV18 with TRBJ2-6; 9 bases align to TRBD1. The sample here was cultured PBMCs, taken from culture after CMV antigen stimulation. CDR3 sequence: CASSPPHRGHSGANVLTF. CDR3 DNA: TGTGCCAGCTCACCACCGCACAGGGGGCACTCTGGGGCCAACGTCCTGACTTTC.